The present TCR beta chain was sequenced within a study of T cell responses to AZD1222 COVID-19 vaccine. Study details: Samples with a second dose at about 4 or about 12 weeks were pooled together. The study's findings and limits: Repertoires were sampled only after the peak T cell response.

About this clone itself: The antigen is unknown.

Generated by immunoSEQ multiplex PCR, the TCRdb table keeps only in-frame clones and is missing some. The sample contains some 200,000 clones, roughly 90% of which appear only once. CDR1 is SGHVS, CDR2 FQNEAQ, per germline. Trimming removed 5 bases at V and 3 bases at J, with 11 bases between. The CDR3 has 14 amino acids. The sequencing used peripheral blood, collected on day 0 of AZD1222 vaccination. The sequence came from an adult in good health. The chain has TRBV7-8 and TRBJ1-5; D is perhaps TRBD1 (6 bases). The CDR3 protein is CASSQDSPNQPQHF. The CDR3 nucleotides read TGTGCCAGCAGCCAGGACAGCCCCAATCAGCCCCAGCATTTT.